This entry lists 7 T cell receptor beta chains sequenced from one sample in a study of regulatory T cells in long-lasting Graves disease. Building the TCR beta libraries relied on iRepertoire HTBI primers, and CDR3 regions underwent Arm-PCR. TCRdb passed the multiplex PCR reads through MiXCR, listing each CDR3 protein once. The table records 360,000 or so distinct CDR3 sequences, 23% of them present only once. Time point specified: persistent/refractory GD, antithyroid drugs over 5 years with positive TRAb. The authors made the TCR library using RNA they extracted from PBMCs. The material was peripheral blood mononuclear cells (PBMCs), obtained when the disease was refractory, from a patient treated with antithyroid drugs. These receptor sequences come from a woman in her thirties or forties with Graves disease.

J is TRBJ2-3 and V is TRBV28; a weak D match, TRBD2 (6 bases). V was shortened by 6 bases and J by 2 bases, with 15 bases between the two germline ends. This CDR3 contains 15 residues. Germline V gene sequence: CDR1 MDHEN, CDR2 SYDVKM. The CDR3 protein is CASSPGLDFTDTQYF. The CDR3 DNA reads TGTGCCAGCAGCCCGGGACTCGACTTCACAGATACGCAGTATTTT.

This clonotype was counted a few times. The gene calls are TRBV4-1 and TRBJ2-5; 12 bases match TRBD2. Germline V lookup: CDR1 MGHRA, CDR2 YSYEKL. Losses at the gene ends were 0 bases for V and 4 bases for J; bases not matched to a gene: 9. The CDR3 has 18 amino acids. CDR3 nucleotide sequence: TGCGCCAGCAGCCAAGATCGTGGGCTAGCGGGAGGGCGAGAGACCCAGTACTTC. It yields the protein CASSQDRGLAGGRETQYF.

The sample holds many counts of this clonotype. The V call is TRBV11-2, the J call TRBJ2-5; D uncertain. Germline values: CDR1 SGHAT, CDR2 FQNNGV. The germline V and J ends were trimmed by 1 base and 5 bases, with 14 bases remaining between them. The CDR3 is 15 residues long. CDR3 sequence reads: CASSLVSSVWETQYF. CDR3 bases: TGTGCCAGCAGCTTAGTCTCCTCCGTTTGGGAGACCCAGTACTTC. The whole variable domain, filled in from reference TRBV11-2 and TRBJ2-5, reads EAGVAQSPRYKIIEKRQSVAFWCNPISGHATLYWYQQILGQGPKLLIQFQNNGVVDDSQLPKDRFSAERLKGVDSTLKIQPAKLEDSAVYLCASSLVSSVWETQYFGPGTRLLVL.

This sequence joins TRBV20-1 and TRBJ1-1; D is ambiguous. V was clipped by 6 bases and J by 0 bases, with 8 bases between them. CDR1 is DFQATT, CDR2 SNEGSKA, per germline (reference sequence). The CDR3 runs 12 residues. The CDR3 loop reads CSAPYLNTEAFF. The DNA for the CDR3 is TGCAGTGCACCTTACTTGAACACTGAAGCTTTCTTT.

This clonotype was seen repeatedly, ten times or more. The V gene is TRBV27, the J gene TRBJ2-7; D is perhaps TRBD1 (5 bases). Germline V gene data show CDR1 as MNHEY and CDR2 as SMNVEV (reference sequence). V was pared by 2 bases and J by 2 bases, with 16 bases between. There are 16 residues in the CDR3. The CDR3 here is CASSLPIRQPAYEQYF. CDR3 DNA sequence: TGTGCCAGCAGTTTACCCATTCGACAGCCCGCCTACGAGCAGTACTTC.

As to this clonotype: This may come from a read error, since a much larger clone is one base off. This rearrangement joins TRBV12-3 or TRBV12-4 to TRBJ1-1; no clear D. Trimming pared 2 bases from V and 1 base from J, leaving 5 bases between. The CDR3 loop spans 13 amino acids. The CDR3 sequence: CASSLKGNTEAFF. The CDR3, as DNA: TGTGCCAGCAGTTTAAAGGGGAACACTGAAGCTTTCTTT.

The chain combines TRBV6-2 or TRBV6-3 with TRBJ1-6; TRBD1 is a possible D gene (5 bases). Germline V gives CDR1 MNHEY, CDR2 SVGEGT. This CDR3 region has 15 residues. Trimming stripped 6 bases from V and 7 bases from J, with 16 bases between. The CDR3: CASRRQRGENSPLHF. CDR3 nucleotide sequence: TGTGCCAGCAGAAGACAACGGGGGGAAAATTCACCCCTCCACTTT.